This T cell receptor beta chain was found in a study of cytomegalovirus exposure and HLA in healthy donors. V lost 1 base and J 7 bases, leaving 3 bases between the germline ends. The CDR3 is made up of 12 amino acids. The germline CDR1 and CDR2 sequences are SGHNT and YYREEE (reference sequence). PCR involved 60 Vbeta and 13 Jbeta primers. Only in-frame clones appear in the TCRdb table, and some are missing; sequencing was by immunoSEQ multiplex PCR. Here the sample spans about 200,000 clones, more than 9.5% being singletons. This rearrangement joins TRBV5-4 to TRBJ1-6; no clear D. This clonotype was sampled from a man aged 45-65 years in good health and CMV-seropositive. Sequencing was performed on PBMCs. CDR3 sequence (DNA): TGTGCCAGCAGCTTGCGGAATTCACCCCTCCACTTT. This sequence encodes CASSLRNSPLHF.